This entry lists 22 T cell receptor beta chains sequenced from one sample in a study of cytomegalovirus exposure and HLA in healthy donors. Clones were read by immunoSEQ multiplex PCR, and TCRdb kept only the in-frame ones, dropping some. In the table there are roughly 330,000 clones, about nine tenths of which are singletons. Sequencing input: PBMCs. Every receptor here comes from a woman aged 30 to 39 in good health and CMV-seropositive.

About this clone: Other DNA sequences of this sample code for an identical CDR3. V and J are TRBV9 and TRBJ2-2; 7 bases fit TRBD1. Per germline, CDR1 SGDLS and CDR2 YYNGEE. With 2 bases clipped from V and 1 base from J, the junction kept 5 bases outside the gene matches. CDR3 length equals 16 residues. The CDR3 reads CASSVYDRVNTGELFF. Here the CDR3 DNA reads TGTGCCAGCAGCGTCTACGACAGGGTGAACACCGGGGAGCTGTTTTTT.

The chain carries TRBV30 and TRBJ1-1; maybe TRBD1 (5 bases). The germline gives CDR1 GTSNPN, CDR2 SVGIG (reference sequence). With 3 bases removed from V and 1 base from J, the gap between germline ends came to 9 bases. The CDR3 totals 13 residues. CDR3 nucleotides: TGTGCCTGGAGAGGGGCTCCGAACACTGAAGCTTTCTTT. Protein sequence: CAWRGAPNTEAFF.

The sample holds one count of this clone. This rearrangement joins TRBV27 to TRBJ2-1; tentatively, D is TRBD2 (6 bases). This CDR3 has 15 amino acids. V lost 2 bases and J lost 6, with 14 bases in between. Germline-derived CDR1 and CDR2 are MNHEY and SMNVEV (reference sequence). This chain's CDR3 is CASSLTDGGINEQFF. Written as DNA, the CDR3 is TGTGCCAGCAGTTTAACCGATGGCGGGATCAATGAGCAGTTCTTC.

The chain couples TRBV27 to TRBJ2-7; TRBD1 matches 7 bases. V shed 6 bases and J 3 bases; nucleotides not matched to a gene: 8. Germline V gives CDR1 MNHEY, CDR2 SMNVEV (reference sequence). The CDR3 totals 14 residues. CDR3 protein: CASSGKGTVYEQYF. The CDR3 region has the DNA TGTGCCAGCAGCGGAAAAGGGACAGTCTACGAGCAGTACTTC.

The V gene is TRBV29-1, the J gene TRBJ2-2; 10 positions match TRBD1. The junction had 8 bases not matched to a gene; V was cut back by 6 bases and J by 1 base. The CDR3 runs 16 residues. Germline-derived CDR1 and CDR2 are SQVTM and ANQGSEA. The DNA for the CDR3 is TGCAGCGTAGAATGGACAGGGGGGGTGAACACCGGGGAGCTGTTTTTT. Its translation is CSVEWTGGVNTGELFF.

The V call is TRBV6-5, the J call TRBJ1-2; a possible D gene is TRBD1 (6 bases). Trimming removed 1 base at V and 4 bases at J, with 16 bases between. Per germline, CDR1 MNHEY and CDR2 SVGAGI. This CDR3 comprises 16 residues. The chain's CDR3 is CASSYWRGGTIYGYTF. The CDR3 DNA reads TGTGCCAGCAGTTACTGGAGGGGGGGGACTATCTATGGCTACACCTTC.

The chain is built from TRBV6-1 and TRBJ1-1; D not certain. CDR1 is MNHNS, CDR2 SASEGT, per germline. This CDR3 region has 15 residues. V was pared by 4 bases and J by 0 bases, with 12 bases between. This CDR3 reads CASSVEGLMNTEAFF. CDR3 sequence (DNA): TGTGCCAGCAGTGTTGAGGGTCTTATGAACACTGAAGCTTTCTTT.

V is TRBV6-6 and J is TRBJ1-1, with D perhaps TRBD1 (5 bases). The CDR3 sequence is 15 residues long. V lost 6 bases and J 3 bases, leaving 17 bases between the germline ends. The germline CDR1 and CDR2 sequences are MNHNY and SVGAGI (reference sequence). CDR3 nucleotides: TGTGCCAGCAGGCCCTCCCTTCAGGGTGACACTGAAGCTTTCTTT. This codes for CASRPSLQGDTEAFF.

This clone occurred once. The rearrangement links TRBV2 to TRBJ2-1, with D possibly matching TRBD1 (6 bases). Germline V gene sequence: CDR1 SNHLY, CDR2 FYNNEI. V was pared by 10 bases and J by 4 bases, with 23 bases between. The CDR3 runs 16 residues. CDR3 in amino acids: CATFVGAPGRYNEQFF. CDR3 in DNA: TGTGCCACCTTTGTGGGGGCTCCCGGGCGGTACAATGAGCAGTTCTTC.

The chain employs TRBV30 and TRBJ1-1; D uncertain. Germline assignment: CDR1 GTSNPN and CDR2 SVGIG (reference sequence). V dropped 0 bases and J dropped 1 base, with 9 bases sitting between them. This CDR3 has 14 residues. The chain's CDR3 is CAWSVPGRNTEAFF. CDR3 DNA sequence: TGTGCCTGGAGTGTTCCGGGGAGGAACACTGAAGCTTTCTTT. Looking up the rest from reference TRBV30 and TRBJ1-1 gives the full variable domain: SQTIHQWPATLVQPVGSPLSLECTVEGTSNPNLYWYRQAAGRGLQLLFYSVGIGQISSEVPQNLSASRPQDRQFILSSKKLLLSDSGFYLCAWSVPGRNTEAFFGQGTRLTVV.

The rearrangement uses TRBV18 and TRBJ2-3; tentatively, D is TRBD1 (5 bases). CDR1 and CDR2 from the germline V gene are KGHSH and LQKENI. Trimming left V 1 base short and J 4 bases short, with 12 bases between. CDR3 size: 15 residues. This CDR3 is CASSPLQGAADTQYF. The CDR3 region has the DNA TGTGCCAGCTCACCACTTCAAGGGGCAGCAGATACGCAGTATTTT.

The chain recombines TRBV9 with TRBJ2-3, with 8 bases lining up with TRBD1. Germline CDR1 is SGDLS and CDR2 is YYNGEE. V gave up 3 bases and J gave up 1 base; unmatched junction bases: 10. The CDR3 is made up of 17 amino acids. The CDR3 here is CASSERQGRTGTDTQYF. The CDR3 bases are TGTGCCAGCAGCGAAAGACAGGGGAGGACGGGCACAGATACGCAGTATTTT. Variable domain in full (rest from reference TRBV9 and TRBJ2-3): DSGVTQTPKHLITATGQRVTLRCSPRSGDLSVYWYQQSLDQGLQFLIQYYNGEERAKGNILERFSAQQFPDLHSELNLSSLELGDSALYFCASSERQGRTGTDTQYFGPGTRLTVL.

This chain uses TRBV27 with TRBJ1-5, with a possible D match to TRBD1 (6 bases). The V end was cut by 4 bases, the J end by 4 bases, with 11 bases between. The CDR3 runs to 14 residues. Per the germline V gene, CDR1 is MNHEY and CDR2 is SMNVEV (reference sequence). The CDR3 DNA follows: TGTGCCAGCAGTTCCTCCAGGGGTAATCAGCCCCAGCATTTT. This translates into CASSSSRGNQPQHF.

Worth noting for this clone: This CDR3 is also generated by other DNA sequences in the sample. The V call is TRBV2, the J call TRBJ2-7; 9 positions match TRBD1. The CDR3 spans 13 residues. The germline CDR1 and CDR2 sequences are SNHLY and FYNNEI. V lost 6 bases, J lost 5 bases, and 5 bases stayed unmatched. The CDR3 DNA sequence: TGTGCCAGCAGAGGGACAGGGAGCCACGAGCAGTACTTC. Protein sequence: CASRGTGSHEQYF.

The chain carries TRBV2 and TRBJ2-1; D is unclear. Between the trimmed V and J ends, which lost 6 bases and 4 bases, there was a span of 19 bases. Germline loops: CDR1 SNHLY, CDR2 FYNNEI. The CDR3 covers 16 residues. In DNA, the CDR3 is TGTGCCAGCAGAGGGCCCCGGCTGGCAGATTACAATGAGCAGTTCTTC. It codes for CASRGPRLADYNEQFF.

This clone was detected once. This chain joins TRBV12-5 and TRBJ2-1; D not resolved. The CDR3 spans 11 residues. Looked up from germline, CDR1 is LGHNT and CDR2 is FRNRAP. Trimming stripped 7 bases from V and 5 bases from J, with 6 bases between. The CDR3 protein is CASALNNEQFF. The CDR3, as DNA: TGTGCTAGTGCCCTAAACAATGAGCAGTTCTTC.

This clone was detected once. The chain recombines TRBV21-1 with TRBJ2-7. TRBV21-1 is a pseudogene locus. The CDR3 consists of 17 residues. The CDR3 DNA sequence: TGTGCCAGCAGCACTCTAAACCGGGACGGATGGAACTACGAGCAGTACTTC. Protein sequence: CASSTLNRDGWNYEQYF.

This clone was observed a few times. This chain uses TRBV4-3 with TRBJ2-2; D is unresolved. V lost 0 bases and J lost 6, with 8 bases in between. CDR1 and CDR2 from the germline V gene are LGHNA and YSLEER. The CDR3 is 14 residues long. The DNA for the CDR3 is TGCGCCAGCAGCCAAGATCACATACCCGGGGAGCTGTTTTTT. Translation: CASSQDHIPGELFF.

The chain is built from TRBV11-2 and TRBJ2-5; D gene unclear. Trimming removed 4 bases at V and 1 base at J, with 10 bases between. Looked up from germline, CDR1 is SGHAT and CDR2 is FQNNGV. This CDR3 comprises 14 residues. CDR3 protein: CASSSRVFQETQYF. The DNA of the CDR3 is TGTGCCAGCAGCTCTAGAGTATTCCAAGAGACCCAGTACTTC.

This chain links TRBV6-1 with TRBJ1-3; D uncertain. V was cut by 7 bases and J by 5 bases, with 15 bases left in between. The CDR3 runs 14 residues. Germline V gives CDR1 MNHNS, CDR2 SASEGT. The CDR3 DNA follows: TGTGCCAGCATTCCAGGAGACTATCGAAACACCATATATTTT. Amino acid sequence: CASIPGDYRNTIYF.

The chain has TRBV27 and TRBJ2-7; D gene unclear. Looked up from germline, CDR1 is MNHEY and CDR2 is SMNVEV (reference sequence). CDR3 length: 13 residues. V dropped 3 bases and J dropped 2 bases, with 8 bases sitting between them. CDR3 bases: TGTGCCAGCAGTTTCCCCCCTACCTACGAGCAGTACTTC. It specifies CASSFPPTYEQYF.

The chain has TRBV5-4 and TRBJ2-5, with D perhaps being TRBD1 or TRBD2 (5 bases each). Trimming took off 0 bases at V and 5 bases at J, with 14 bases between the two ends. The germline gives CDR1 SGHNT, CDR2 YYREEE (reference sequence). This CDR3 is 15 amino acids long. In DNA, the CDR3 is TGTGCCAGCAGCTTGGATAACGGGTGGGGGGAGACCCAGTACTTC. The encoded protein is CASSLDNGWGETQYF.